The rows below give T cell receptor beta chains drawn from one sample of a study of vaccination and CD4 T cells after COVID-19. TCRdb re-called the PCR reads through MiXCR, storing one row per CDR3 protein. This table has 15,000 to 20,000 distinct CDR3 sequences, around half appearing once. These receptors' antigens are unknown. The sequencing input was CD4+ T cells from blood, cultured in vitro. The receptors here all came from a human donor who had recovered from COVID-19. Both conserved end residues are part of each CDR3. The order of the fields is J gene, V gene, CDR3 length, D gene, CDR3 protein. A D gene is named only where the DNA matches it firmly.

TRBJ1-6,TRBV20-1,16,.,CSARKPRAGLNSPLHF
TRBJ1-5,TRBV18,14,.,CASSPTRTGQPQHF
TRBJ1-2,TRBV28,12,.,CASSAPNYGYTF
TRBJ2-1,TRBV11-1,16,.,CASSSIRTSSYNEQFF
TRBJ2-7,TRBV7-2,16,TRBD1,CASSLRGGTGSYEQYF
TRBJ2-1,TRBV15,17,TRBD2,CATSRSVGGGSYNEQFF
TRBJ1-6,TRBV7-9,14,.,CASSTHREGSPLHF
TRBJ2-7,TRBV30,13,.,CAWKRGSSYEQYF
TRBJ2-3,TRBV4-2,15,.,CASSQERRTTDTQYF
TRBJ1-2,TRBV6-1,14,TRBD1,CASSLDRLTGGYTF
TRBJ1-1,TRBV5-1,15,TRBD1,CASSFGTGMNTEAFF
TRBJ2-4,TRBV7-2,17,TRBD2,CASSLGGLALAKNIQYF
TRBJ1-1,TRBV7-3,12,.,CASSSPRGPAFF
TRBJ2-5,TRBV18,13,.,CASSLTAVETQYF
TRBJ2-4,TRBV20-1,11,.,CSASRKNIQYF
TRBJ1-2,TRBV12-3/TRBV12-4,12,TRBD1,CASGTGVGGYTF
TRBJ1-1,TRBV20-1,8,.,CSAGEAFF
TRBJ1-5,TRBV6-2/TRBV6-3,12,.,CASRDGVQPQHF
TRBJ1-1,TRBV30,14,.,CAWSAGRLNTEAFF
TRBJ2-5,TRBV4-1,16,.,CASSQDLPAPQETQYF
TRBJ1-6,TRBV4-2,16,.,CASSQAYKDSNSPLHF
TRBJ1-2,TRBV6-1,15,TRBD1,CASGSPRGRWYGYTF
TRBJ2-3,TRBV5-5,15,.,CASSLDPTRTDTQYF
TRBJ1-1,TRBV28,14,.,CASSLPGQNTEAFF
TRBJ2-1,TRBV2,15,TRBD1,CASTRGRGRYNEQFF
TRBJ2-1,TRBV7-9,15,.,CASSPGRSSYNEQFF
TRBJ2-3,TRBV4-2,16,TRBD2,CASSQVSSGVTDTQYF
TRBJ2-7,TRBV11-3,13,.,CASSLGAGTLQYF
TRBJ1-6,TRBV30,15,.,CAWASPGTLNSPLHF
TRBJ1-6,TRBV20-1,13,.,CNARQNYNSPLHF
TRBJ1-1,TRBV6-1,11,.,CASSSGTEAFF
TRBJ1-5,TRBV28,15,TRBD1,CASITQGARGQPQHF
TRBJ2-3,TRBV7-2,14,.,CASSLWGVLDTQYF
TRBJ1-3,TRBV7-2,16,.,CASSLGSVSSGNTIYF
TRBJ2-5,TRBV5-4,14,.,CASSFGRSPETQYF
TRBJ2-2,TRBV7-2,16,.,CASSLAGTPNTGELFF
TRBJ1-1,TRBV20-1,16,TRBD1,CSAPLGRDRVNTEAFF
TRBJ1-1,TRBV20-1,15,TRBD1,CSAREWDRVVTEAFF
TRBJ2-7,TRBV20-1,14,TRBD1,CSARQGQSPYEQYF
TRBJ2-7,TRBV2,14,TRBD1,CASKDGTGTYEQYF
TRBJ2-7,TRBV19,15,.,CASSAQGGGAYEQYF
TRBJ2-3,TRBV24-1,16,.,CATSGIGFVGTDTQYF
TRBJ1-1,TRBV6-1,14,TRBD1,CASRRTGANTEAFF
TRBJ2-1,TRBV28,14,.,CASTLTGTYNEQFF
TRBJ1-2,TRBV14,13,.,CASSPAGLGGYTF
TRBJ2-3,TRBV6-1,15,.,CASRGRTPDTDTQYF
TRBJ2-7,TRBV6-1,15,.,CASSLVRRGSYEQYF
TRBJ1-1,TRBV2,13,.,CASEILRGTEAFF
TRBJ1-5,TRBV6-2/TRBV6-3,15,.,CASSYGGVINQPQHF
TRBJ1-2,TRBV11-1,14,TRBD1,CASSELGQFYGYTF